This T cell receptor (beta chain) was retrieved from a study of STAT5B mutations in CD4+ large granular lymphocyte leukemia. The table came from immunoSEQ multiplex PCR; TCRdb's copy has only in-frame clones and leaves some out. The table lists tens of thousands of clones, 76% of them singletons. Source material: CD4+ T cells from blood buffy coats. This receptor was obtained from a human donor in good health.

The CDR3 here is CASSLGGGVYEQYF. The CDR3 DNA reads as TGTGCCAGCAGCTTAGGCGGGGGGGTATACGAGCAGTACTTC. The rearrangement links TRBV7-2 to TRBJ2-7; TRBD2 agrees at 9 bases. The V gene end was trimmed by 1 base and the J gene end by 4 bases; junction bases not matched to a gene: 2. The germline V gene has CDR1 SGHTA and CDR2 FQGNSA. There are 14 residues in the CDR3.